The source of this T cell receptor (beta chain) is a study of cytomegalovirus exposure and HLA in healthy donors. Study-wide context: An early release of data contained 70 million to 95 million unique TCRs, which came from HLA-typed donors. Study results and limitations: The classifier reportedly diagnosed cytomegalovirus status with high sensitivity and specificity. Trimming of TCR beta V- and J-genes showed a link, identified in a later analysis, to a missense DCLRE1C variant.

For this clone: Its antigen is currently unknown.

Primers included in the PCR were 60 Vbeta and 13 Jbeta primers. Only in-frame clones appear in the TCRdb table, and some are missing; sequencing was by immunoSEQ multiplex PCR. The sample has around 190,000 clones, around 81% seen once. J lost 4 bases, V lost 1 base, and 9 bases had no gene match. Germline CDR1 and CDR2: SGHTA and FQGNSA. This CDR3 has 16 amino acids. The chain is built from TRBV7-2 and TRBJ2-7; 8 nucleotides agree with TRBD2. Sequences were obtained from PBMCs. The clonotype was recovered from a man between 18 and 29 years old in good health and CMV-seronegative. The CDR3 region is CASSLVGGRNRYEQYF. The DNA for the CDR3 is TGTGCCAGCAGCTTAGTGGGCGGGAGGAACCGTTACGAGCAGTACTTC.